This is a list of T cell receptor beta chains from one sample in a study of shared clonotypes between healthy human individuals. Only in-frame clones appear in the TCRdb table, and some are missing; sequencing was by immunoSEQ multiplex PCR. Of under 2.5 million clones listed, under 95% were seen once; the top ten hold about 0.36%. The specimen sequenced was naive CD4+ T cells from PBMCs. These receptors all stem from a man between 18 and 35 years old in good health. Some clones in this sample may be carry-over from other donors' samples. The CDR3 runs from the conserved cysteine through the conserved F or W. A D gene is named only where the DNA matches it firmly. Some rows have no size entry. The others give once, few or many, or a class for an expanded clone.

J	V	D	size	CDR3	DNA
TRBJ1-2	TRBV28	.	.	CASSYQGTERGGYTF	TGTGCCAGCAGTTACCAAGGGACTGAAAGGGGTGGCTACACCTTC
TRBJ1-2	TRBV9	.	once	CASSPWTMGATPNYGYTF	TGTGCCAGCAGCCCCTGGACTATGGGGGCTACTCCTAACTATGGCTACACCTTC
TRBJ2-7	TRBV6-5	TRBD2	.	CASKTSGRAGYEQYF	TGTGCCAGCAAGACTAGCGGGAGGGCCGGATACGAGCAGTACTTC
TRBJ2-5	TRBV28	.	.	CASINDETQYF	TGTGCCAGCATCAATGATGAGACCCAGTACTTC
TRBJ2-7	TRBV5-1	TRBD2	once	CASSVGTTNEQYF	TGCGCCAGCAGCGTCGGGACTACAAACGAGCAGTACTTC
TRBJ1-2	TRBV28	.	.	CASRTNYGYTF	TGTGCCAGCAGGACTAACTATGGCTACACCTTC
TRBJ1-5	TRBV13	.	once	CASSLGRTRGNQPQHF	TGTGCCAGCAGCTTAGGCAGGACGAGGGGCAATCAGCCCCAGCATTTT
TRBJ2-7	TRBV10-3	.	.	CAISESLRGRNPYEQYF	TGTGCCATCAGTGAGTCCCTGCGTGGCCGAAACCCCTACGAGCAGTACTTC
TRBJ1-2	TRBV27	.	.	CASSLTGLGYTF	TGTGCCAGCAGTCTAACAGGGTTGGGCTACACCTTC
TRBJ1-4	TRBV19	.	.	CASRIGDATNEKLFF	TGTGCCAGTAGGATCGGGGACGCAACTAATGAAAAACTGTTTTTT
TRBJ2-7	TRBV28	TRBD1	.	CASREQGAYEQYF	TGTGCCAGCCGTGAACAGGGGGCGTACGAGCAGTACTTC
TRBJ2-7	TRBV28	TRBD1	.	CASSLGNPGQGSYEQYF	TGTGCCAGCAGTTTAGGGAACCCGGGACAGGGATCCTACGAGCAGTACTTC
TRBJ1-3	TRBV29-1	.	.	CSVERGNSGNTIYF	TGCAGCGTTGAACGGGGTAACTCTGGAAACACCATATATTTT
TRBJ2-1	TRBV7-3	TRBD2	.	CASSMVAGGSYNEQFF	TGTGCCAGCAGCATGGTAGCGGGAGGTTCCTACAATGAGCAGTTCTTC
TRBJ1-2	TRBV7-8	.	.	CASSLALGVGFNYGYTF	TGTGCCAGCAGCTTAGCCTTAGGCGTCGGTTTTAACTATGGCTACACCTTC
TRBJ2-7	TRBV6-1	.	.	CASGPQISYEQYF	TGTGCCAGCGGTCCGCAAATCTCCTACGAGCAGTACTTC
TRBJ1-4	TRBV7-9	TRBD1	.	CASSSNTGGGEKLFF	TGTGCCAGCAGCTCAAATACAGGGGGAGGTGAAAAACTGTTTTTT
TRBJ2-7	TRBV15	TRBD1	.	CATSRARGNEQYF	TGTGCCACCAGCAGAGCCAGGGGGAACGAGCAGTACTTC
TRBJ1-6	TRBV6-1	TRBD1	.	CASSQRQGAVSPLHF	TGTGCCAGCAGCCAACGACAGGGGGCGGTTTCACCCCTCCACTTT
TRBJ2-4	TRBV5-4	.	.	CASRAGHSPLNIQYF	TGTGCCAGCCGAGCGGGTCATTCCCCCCTAAACATTCAGTACTTC
TRBJ1-2	TRBV15	.	.	CATSRGPGGGYTF	TGTGCCACCAGCAGAGGACCCGGTGGTGGCTACACCTTC
TRBJ1-2	TRBV2	TRBD1	.	CASKGQGYYGYTF	TGTGCCAGCAAGGGACAGGGGTACTATGGCTACACCTTC
TRBJ2-2	TRBV2	TRBD1	.	CASSPRGTGARGELFF	TGTGCCAGCAGCCCTCGCGGGACAGGGGCCAGGGGGGAGCTGTTTTTT
TRBJ2-6	TRBV21-1	.	once	CASSGRVTGANVLTF	TGTGCCAGCAGCGGACGGGTAACTGGGGCCAACGTCCTGACTTTC
TRBJ2-3	TRBV2	.	.	CASGSLSTDTQYF	TGTGCCAGCGGGTCACTATCGACAGATACGCAGTATTTT
TRBJ2-5	TRBV28	TRBD2	.	CASRGGLAGDF	TGTGCCAGCAGAGGCGGACTAGCGGGAGACTTC
TRBJ2-2	TRBV18	TRBD2	once	CASSRVGGLAGVGELFF	TGTGCCAGCTCAAGAGTCGGGGGACTAGCGGGCGTCGGGGAGCTGTTTTTT
TRBJ2-7	TRBV25-1	.	.	CASSEDRSYSYEQYF	TGTGCCAGCAGTGAAGACAGGAGCTATTCCTACGAGCAGTACTTC
TRBJ1-3	TRBV5-1	.	.	CASSLVGSPGNTIYF	TGCGCCAGCAGCTTGGTAGGCAGTCCTGGAAACACCATATATTTT
TRBJ2-1	TRBV15	TRBD1	.	CATSRTGDNEQFF	TGTGCCACCAGCAGAACAGGGGACAATGAGCAGTTCTTC
TRBJ2-7	TRBV18	.	.	CASSQLGTSTYEQYF	TGTGCCAGCTCACAACTCGGGACATCTACCTACGAGCAGTACTTC
TRBJ2-3	TRBV11-2	TRBD1	.	CASSSGQPTDTQYF	TGTGCCAGCAGCTCGGGACAGCCCACAGATACGCAGTATTTT
TRBJ2-7	TRBV4-3	TRBD2	.	CASSQELAGGYEQYF	TGCGCCAGCAGCCAAGAACTAGCGGGCGGCTACGAGCAGTACTTC
TRBJ1-2	TRBV5-1	TRBD1	.	CASSLVTGASNYGYTF	TGCGCCAGCAGCTTGGTTACAGGGGCTTCTAACTATGGCTACACCTTC
TRBJ2-3	TRBV5-1	TRBD2	.	CASSPGRLAGRPTDTQYF	TGCGCCAGCAGCCCTGGGAGACTAGCGGGACGGCCCACAGATACGCAGTATTTT
TRBJ2-2	TRBV2	.	.	CASSSDGNTGELFF	TGTGCCAGCAGTTCGGACGGAAACACCGGGGAGCTGTTTTTT
TRBJ1-4	TRBV2	.	.	CASSEALGFIEKLFF	TGTGCCAGCAGTGAAGCGTTAGGGTTTATTGAAAAACTGTTTTTT
TRBJ1-5	TRBV7-9	.	.	CASSPLPRGRNQPQHF	TGTGCCAGCAGCCCCCTTCCCAGAGGACGCAATCAGCCCCAGCATTTT
TRBJ1-1	TRBV28	TRBD1	.	CASSAGGTGGTEAFF	TGTGCCAGCAGTGCAGGCGGGACAGGGGGAACTGAAGCTTTCTTT
TRBJ2-5	TRBV5-1	TRBD2	.	CASSLELAGETQYF	TGCGCCAGCAGCTTGGAGCTAGCGGGAGAGACCCAGTACTTC
TRBJ2-3	TRBV18	.	.	CASCNFGGDTQYF	TGTGCCAGCTGTAACTTTGGCGGAGATACGCAGTATTTT
TRBJ2-7	TRBV4-3	.	.	CASSQGNRALQYF	TGCGCCAGCAGCCAAGGTAACAGGGCCCTTCAGTACTTC
TRBJ1-2	TRBV5-1	TRBD1	.	CASSWGQGAPPGYTF	TGCGCCAGCAGTTGGGGACAGGGGGCCCCCCCAGGCTACACCTTC
TRBJ1-1	TRBV6-1	.	.	CASSVWGNTEAFF	TGTGCCAGCAGTGTTTGGGGGAACACTGAAGCTTTCTTT